Listed below are T cell receptor beta chains from one sample, sequenced in a study of identifying expanded T cells in peripheral blood. Method: immunoSEQ multiplex PCR; TCRdb's copy keeps in-frame clones and lacks some. In the table there are about 110,000 clones, roughly 90% of which are singletons. The sequencing sample was made of blood. Receptors were obtained from a person aged 18 to 70 in good health. The CDR3 runs from the conserved cysteine through the conserved F or W. The order of the fields is J gene, V gene, D gene, clone size, CDR3 DNA, CDR3 protein. A D gene is named only where the DNA matches it firmly. Where a row states a size, it is once, few, many or the class of an expanded clone; other rows omit it.

J: TRBJ2-2; V: TRBV28; D: -; size: -; DNA: TGTGCCAGCAGTTTAGGGACTTCGAACACCGGGGAGCTGTTTTTT; CDR3: CASSLGTSNTGELFF
J: TRBJ1-1; V: TRBV7-8; D: -; size: -; DNA: TGTGCCAGCAGCTTAGCGGAGACAGAAGCTTTCTTT; CDR3: CASSLAETEAFF
J: TRBJ2-7; V: TRBV20-1; D: -; size: -; DNA: TGCAGTGCTAGGAAAGTAGGCGAGCAGTACTTC; CDR3: CSARKVGEQYF
J: TRBJ2-7; V: TRBV27; D: -; size: -; DNA: TGTGCCAGCAGTTTAGGCGACAGGCTACTCTCCTACGAGCAGTACTTC; CDR3: CASSLGDRLLSYEQYF
J: TRBJ1-5; V: TRBV6-6; D: -; size: -; DNA: TGTGCCAGCAGTTACGATCGCGGCAATCAGCCCCAGCATTTT; CDR3: CASSYDRGNQPQHF
J: TRBJ2-1; V: TRBV2; D: -; size: -; DNA: TGTGCCAGCAGCCGGGAAGGTGAGCAGTTCTTC; CDR3: CASSREGEQFF
J: TRBJ2-1; V: TRBV5-1; D: -; size: -; DNA: TGCGCCAGCAGCGAGGGACACTTTTCTTCGGATGAGCAGTTCTTC; CDR3: CASSEGHFSSDEQFF
J: TRBJ2-1; V: TRBV7-9; D: TRBD1; size: -; DNA: TGTGCCAGCAGCTTTGGACAGGGTCCCTTGCTCAATGAGCAGTTCTTC; CDR3: CASSFGQGPLLNEQFF
J: TRBJ2-3; V: TRBV6-1; D: -; size: -; DNA: TGTGCCAGCAGTGAAAGGGGGGACACAGATACGCAGTATTTT; CDR3: CASSERGDTDTQYF
J: TRBJ2-2; V: TRBV7-9; D: -; size: -; DNA: -; CDR3: CAFIFGAGELFF
J: TRBJ1-1; V: TRBV6-5; D: -; size: -; DNA: TGTGCCAGCAGTTACTCGAGGGGAACTGAAGCTTTCTTT; CDR3: CASSYSRGTEAFF
J: TRBJ1-6; V: TRBV2; D: -; size: -; DNA: TGTGCCAGCAGTGAAGGGGCAGATTCACCCCTCCACTTT; CDR3: CASSEGADSPLHF
J: TRBJ2-7; V: TRBV5-6; D: TRBD1; size: -; DNA: TGTGCCAGCAGCTTCTTGGGACAGCCATCCTACGAGCAGTACTTC; CDR3: CASSFLGQPSYEQYF
J: TRBJ2-3; V: TRBV7-8; D: -; size: -; DNA: TGTGCCAGCAGCTTAGAGGTTACCCTGACAGCAGATACGCAGTATTTT; CDR3: CASSLEVTLTADTQYF
J: TRBJ1-3; V: TRBV25-1; D: TRBD1; size: -; DNA: TGTGCCAGCAGCCGACAGGGGTGGGAGTCTGGAGGAAACACCATATATTTT; CDR3: CASSRQGWESGGNTIYF
J: TRBJ2-1; V: TRBV6-4; D: -; size: -; DNA: TGTGCCAGCAGTGACTCCCTCTATGATGAGCAGTTCTTC; CDR3: CASSDSLYDEQFF
J: TRBJ2-7; V: TRBV7-6; D: TRBD2; size: -; DNA: TGTGCCAGCAGCCCCGGGGGTGGACTAGCGGGGATTCAGTACTTC; CDR3: CASSPGGGLAGIQYF
J: TRBJ2-2; V: TRBV28; D: -; size: -; DNA: TGTGCTAGCAGACCGGGGGGCCGGGTCACCGGGGAGCTGTTTTTT; CDR3: CASRPGGRVTGELFF
J: TRBJ1-2; V: TRBV5-6; D: TRBD1; size: -; DNA: TGTGCCAGCAGCTGGCCAGGGGGCGTTCTGGGAGGCTACACCTTC; CDR3: CASSWPGGVLGGYTF
J: TRBJ1-6; V: TRBV27; D: -; size: once; DNA: TGTGCCAGCCTCCCCGGGGGGCAGCCTAATTCACCCCTCCACTTT; CDR3: CASLPGGQPNSPLHF
J: TRBJ2-7; V: TRBV2; D: TRBD1; size: -; DNA: TGTGCCAGCAGTGATATTTCTCCGGGACAGGGCGCCGAGCAGTACTTC; CDR3: CASSDISPGQGAEQYF
J: TRBJ2-7; V: TRBV6-1; D: -; size: -; DNA: TGTGCCAGCAGTGCAGGTGCCCACTACGAGCAGTACTTC; CDR3: CASSAGAHYEQYF
J: TRBJ2-3; V: TRBV10-3; D: -; size: -; DNA: TGTGCCACCAAGGGGTCGGGGTGGACAGATACGCAGTATTTT; CDR3: CATKGSGWTDTQYF
J: TRBJ2-2; V: TRBV19; D: -; size: -; DNA: TGTGCCAGTAGTATAACAGGGCATACCGGGGAGCTGTTTTTT; CDR3: CASSITGHTGELFF
J: TRBJ2-7; V: TRBV6-5; D: TRBD1; size: -; DNA: TGTGCCAGCAGTCCACAGGGGGTCGACGAGCAGTACTTC; CDR3: CASSPQGVDEQYF
J: TRBJ1-2; V: TRBV4-3; D: TRBD1; size: -; DNA: TGCGCCAGCAGCCAAGAGATATCCGGGACAGACGGTTTCGGCTACACCTTC; CDR3: CASSQEISGTDGFGYTF
J: TRBJ1-2; V: TRBV4-2; D: -; size: -; DNA: TGTGCCAGCTCCCAAGGGGGAAGGGACTATGGCTACACCTTC; CDR3: CASSQGGRDYGYTF
J: TRBJ2-1; V: TRBV28; D: TRBD2; size: -; DNA: TGTGCCAGCAGTTATCCTAGCGGGGGCGGGGATGAGCAGTTCTTC; CDR3: CASSYPSGGGDEQFF
J: TRBJ1-4; V: TRBV18; D: -; size: once; DNA: TGTGCCAGCTCACCACTCGGGGGCGCTGCTAATGAAAAACTGTTTTTT; CDR3: CASSPLGGAANEKLFF
J: TRBJ2-1; V: TRBV15; D: -; size: -; DNA: TGTGCCACCAGCAGGGACCAGGTAGAGCAGTTCTTC; CDR3: CATSRDQVEQFF
J: TRBJ1-5; V: TRBV6-1; D: -; size: -; DNA: TGTGCCAGCAGTGGATTAAGGACAGATTACTATAGCAATCAGCCCCAGCATTTT; CDR3: CASSGLRTDYYSNQPQHF
J: TRBJ1-4; V: TRBV5-1; D: TRBD1; size: once; DNA: TGCGCCAGCAGCCCTTCTCAGGGGGGGGATGAAAAACTGTTTTTT; CDR3: CASSPSQGGDEKLFF
J: TRBJ1-2; V: TRBV30; D: TRBD1; size: -; DNA: TGTGCCTGGAGATCGGACAGGGGTGCTGGCTACACCTTC; CDR3: CAWRSDRGAGYTF
J: TRBJ2-3; V: TRBV11-1; D: TRBD2; size: once; DNA: TGTGCCAGCAGCTTAGAGCGGGGGGGGAGAGATACGCAGTATTTT; CDR3: CASSLERGGRDTQYF
J: TRBJ2-5; V: TRBV5-6; D: TRBD1; size: many; DNA: TGTGCCAGCAGTTACGGGACAGAGGCGGCCCAGTACTTC; CDR3: CASSYGTEAAQYF
J: TRBJ2-5; V: TRBV6-6; D: -; size: -; DNA: TGTGCCAGCACCCTTAGGCCTCAAGAGACCCAGTACTTC; CDR3: CASTLRPQETQYF
J: TRBJ2-5; V: TRBV11-3; D: -; size: once; DNA: TGTGCCAGCAGCTTAGATCCAGCAGGGGAGACCCAGTACTTC; CDR3: CASSLDPAGETQYF
J: TRBJ2-7; V: TRBV5-5; D: TRBD1; size: -; DNA: TGTGCCAGCAGCCAATCGACAGGGTACTCCTACGAGCAGTACTTC; CDR3: CASSQSTGYSYEQYF
J: TRBJ2-5; V: TRBV7-8; D: TRBD2; size: -; DNA: TGTGCCAGCAGCTTAGGAACTAGCGGGGTCTTCCGTCAAGAGACCCAGTACTTC; CDR3: CASSLGTSGVFRQETQYF
J: TRBJ1-2; V: TRBV5-6; D: -; size: -; DNA: TGTGCCAGCAGGGGGGTAGGGCCTTACTATGGCTACACCTTC; CDR3: CASRGVGPYYGYTF
J: TRBJ1-2; V: TRBV5-4; D: TRBD1; size: -; DNA: TGTGCCAGCAGCTTGGGACAGGGGGCGATAGGCTACACCTTC; CDR3: CASSLGQGAIGYTF
J: TRBJ2-5; V: TRBV28; D: -; size: -; DNA: TGTGCCAGCAGAGATCGGATCCGGGAGACCCAGTACTTC; CDR3: CASRDRIRETQYF
J: TRBJ1-2; V: TRBV7-9; D: -; size: few; DNA: TGTGCCAGCAGCTTAGGACCGCTCGGGAACTATGGCTACACCTTC; CDR3: CASSLGPLGNYGYTF